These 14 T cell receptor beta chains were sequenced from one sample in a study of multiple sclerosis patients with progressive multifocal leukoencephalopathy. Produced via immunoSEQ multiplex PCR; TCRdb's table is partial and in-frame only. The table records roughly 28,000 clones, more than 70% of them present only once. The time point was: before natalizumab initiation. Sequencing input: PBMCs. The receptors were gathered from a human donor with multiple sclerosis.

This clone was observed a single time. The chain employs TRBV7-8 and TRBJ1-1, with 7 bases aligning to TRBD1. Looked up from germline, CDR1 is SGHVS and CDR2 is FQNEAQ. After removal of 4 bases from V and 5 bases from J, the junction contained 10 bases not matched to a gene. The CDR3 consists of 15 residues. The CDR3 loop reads CASSSEGQRGTEAFF. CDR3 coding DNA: TGTGCCAGCAGCTCCGAGGGACAGCGGGGGACTGAAGCTTTCTTT. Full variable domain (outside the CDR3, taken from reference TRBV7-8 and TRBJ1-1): GAGVSQSPRYKVAKRGQDVALRCDPISGHVSLFWYQQALGQGPEFLTYFQNEAQLDKSGLPSDRFFAERPEGSVSTLKIQRTQQEDSAVYLCASSSEGQRGTEAFFGQGTRLTVV.

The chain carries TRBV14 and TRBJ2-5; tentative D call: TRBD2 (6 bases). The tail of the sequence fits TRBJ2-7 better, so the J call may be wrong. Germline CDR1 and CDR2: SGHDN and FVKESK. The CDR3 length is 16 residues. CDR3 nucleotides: TGTGCCAGCAGCCCTCACGTCGGGGGATTCTCCTACGAGCAGTACTTC. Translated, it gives CASSPHVGGFSYEQYF.

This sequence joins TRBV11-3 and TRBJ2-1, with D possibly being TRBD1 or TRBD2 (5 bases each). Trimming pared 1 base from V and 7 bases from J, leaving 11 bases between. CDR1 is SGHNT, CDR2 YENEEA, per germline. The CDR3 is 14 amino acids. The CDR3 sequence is CASSLGIWGNEQFF. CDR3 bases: TGTGCCAGCAGCTTAGGAATTTGGGGGAATGAGCAGTTCTTC. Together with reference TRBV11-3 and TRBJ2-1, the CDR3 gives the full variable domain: EAGVVQSPRYKIIEKKQPVAFWCNPISGHNTLYWYLQNLGQGPELLIRYENEEAVDDSQLPKDRFSAERLKGVDSTLKIQPAELGDSAVYLCASSLGIWGNEQFFGPGTRLTVL.

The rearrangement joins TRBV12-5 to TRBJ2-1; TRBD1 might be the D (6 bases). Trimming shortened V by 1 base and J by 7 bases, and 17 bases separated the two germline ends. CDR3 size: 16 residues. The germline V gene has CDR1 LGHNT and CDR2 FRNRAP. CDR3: CASGLGPNRVGNEQFF. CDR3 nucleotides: TGTGCTAGTGGTTTGGGTCCGAACAGGGTGGGGAATGAGCAGTTCTTC.

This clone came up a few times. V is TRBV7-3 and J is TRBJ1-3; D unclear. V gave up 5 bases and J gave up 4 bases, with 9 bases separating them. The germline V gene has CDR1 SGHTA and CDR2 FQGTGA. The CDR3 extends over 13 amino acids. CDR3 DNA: TGTGCCAGCAGCCCCCAGGAAGGAAACACCATATATTTT. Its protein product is CASSPQEGNTIYF.

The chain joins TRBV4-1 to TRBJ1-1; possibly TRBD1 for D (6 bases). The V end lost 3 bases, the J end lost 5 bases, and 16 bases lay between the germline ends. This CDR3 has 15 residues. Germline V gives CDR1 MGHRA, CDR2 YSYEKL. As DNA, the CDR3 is TGCGCCAGCAGCCAGCCCACAGGGAAGAAAACTGAAGCTTTCTTT. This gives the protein CASSQPTGKKTEAFF.

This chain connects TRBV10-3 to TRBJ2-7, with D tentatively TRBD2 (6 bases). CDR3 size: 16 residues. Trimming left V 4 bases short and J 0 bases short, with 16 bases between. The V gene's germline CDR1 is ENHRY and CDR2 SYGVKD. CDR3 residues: CAISAVSSGLSYEQYF. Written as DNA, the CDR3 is TGTGCCATCAGTGCGGTCAGTAGCGGTCTCTCCTACGAGCAGTACTTC.

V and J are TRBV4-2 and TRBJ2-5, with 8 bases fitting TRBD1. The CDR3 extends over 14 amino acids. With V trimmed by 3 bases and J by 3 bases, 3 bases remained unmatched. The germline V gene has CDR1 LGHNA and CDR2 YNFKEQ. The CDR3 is CASSQGQDKETQYF. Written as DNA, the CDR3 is TGTGCCAGCAGCCAGGGACAGGACAAAGAGACCCAGTACTTC.

The CDR3 is CAISESGPLSGYEQYF. DNA of the CDR3: TGTGCCATCAGTGAGTCAGGGCCCCTGAGCGGCTACGAGCAGTACTTC. The chain has TRBV10-3 and TRBJ2-7; a weak D match, TRBD2 (5 bases). Germline CDR1 and CDR2: ENHRY and SYGVKD. Trimming left V 0 bases short and J 3 bases short, with 15 bases between. The CDR3 loop spans 16 amino acids.

CDR3 nucleotides: TGTGCCAGCTCCCTCAGGGGCGGGGGGTTTCAAGAGACCCAGTACTTC. This gives the protein CASSLRGGGFQETQYF. The chain has TRBV28 and TRBJ2-5, with 8 bases fitting TRBD2. V trimming: 8 bases; J trimming: 2 bases; junction bases outside the gene matches: 13. The CDR3 has 16 amino acids. Germline V CDR1 and CDR2: MDHEN, SYDVKM.

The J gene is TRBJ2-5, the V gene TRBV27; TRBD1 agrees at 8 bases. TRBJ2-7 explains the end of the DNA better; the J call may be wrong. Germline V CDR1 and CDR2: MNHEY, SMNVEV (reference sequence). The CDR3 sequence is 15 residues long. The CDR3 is CASSRRTGWPYEQYF. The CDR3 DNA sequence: TGTGCCAGCAGCCGCCGGACAGGGTGGCCTTACGAGCAGTACTTC.

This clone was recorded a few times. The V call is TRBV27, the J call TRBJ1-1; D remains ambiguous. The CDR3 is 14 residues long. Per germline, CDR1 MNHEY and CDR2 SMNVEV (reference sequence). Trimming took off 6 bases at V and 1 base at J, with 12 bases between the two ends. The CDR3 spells CASSSPGRNTEAFF. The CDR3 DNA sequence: TGTGCCAGCAGCTCCCCTGGCAGGAACACTGAAGCTTTCTTT.

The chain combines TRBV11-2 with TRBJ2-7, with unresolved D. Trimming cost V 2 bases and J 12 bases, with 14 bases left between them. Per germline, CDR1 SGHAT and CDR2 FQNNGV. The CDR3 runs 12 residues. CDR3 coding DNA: TGTGCCAGCAGCTTATTGGTGGCCTCCCCGTACTTC. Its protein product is CASSLLVASPYF.

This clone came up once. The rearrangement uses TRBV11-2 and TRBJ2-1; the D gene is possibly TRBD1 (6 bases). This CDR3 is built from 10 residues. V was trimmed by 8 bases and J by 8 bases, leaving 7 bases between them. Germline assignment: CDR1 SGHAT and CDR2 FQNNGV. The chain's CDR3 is CASGGDEQFF. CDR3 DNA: TGTGCCAGCGGGGGCGATGAGCAGTTCTTC.